The 15 T cell receptor beta chains below come from one sample, sequenced in a study of shared clonotypes between healthy human individuals. Sequenced by immunoSEQ multiplex PCR; TCRdb stores in-frame clones only, minus some. Of about 1 million clones listed, about 76% are singletons. What was sequenced was memory CD4+ T cells sorted from blood. As to subset: CD45RA-negative fraction. These receptors originate from a man aged 18 to 30 in good health.

The chain employs TRBV5-4 and TRBJ2-7, with 8 nucleotides matching TRBD1. The CDR3 length is 15 residues. Trimming at V came to 0 bases and at J to 6 bases, leaving 8 bases not matched to a gene. Germline CDR1 SGHNT, CDR2 YYREEE (reference sequence). The CDR3 loop reads CASSLVGTGKREQYF. The CDR3 DNA reads TGTGCCAGCAGCTTGGTCGGGACAGGAAAACGCGAGCAGTACTTC.

CDR3 in amino acids: CASSWGPGNTIYF. The DNA of the CDR3 is TGTGCCAGCAGCTGGGGGCCGGGAAACACCATATATTTT. V is TRBV6-1 and J is TRBJ1-3; TRBD1 is a possible D gene (6 bases). There are 13 residues in the CDR3. Deletions cut 6 bases from V and 4 bases from J, with 10 bases between. The germline gives CDR1 MNHNS, CDR2 SASEGT.

Concerning this clone itself: The same CDR3 is also encoded by other DNA sequences in this sample. V and J are TRBV5-4 and TRBJ2-5; D is unclear. Trimming removed 0 bases at V and 4 bases at J, with 7 bases between. CDR1 and CDR2 from the germline V gene are SGHNT and YYREEE (reference sequence). This CDR3 has 13 residues. This CDR3 is CASSLGVGETQYF. Written as DNA, the CDR3 is TGTGCCAGCAGCTTGGGTGTTGGAGAGACCCAGTACTTC. The full variable domain, rest sourced from reference TRBV5-4 and TRBJ2-5, is ETGVTQSPTHLIKTRGQQVTLRCSSQSGHNTVSWYQQALGQGPQFIFQYYREEENGRGNFPPRFSGLQFPNYSSELNVNALELDDSALYLCASSLGVGETQYFGPGTRLLVL.

The J gene is TRBJ1-2, the V gene TRBV30, with D unresolved. The CDR3 spans 13 residues. Trimming left V 0 bases short and J 4 bases short, with 9 bases between. Per the germline V gene, CDR1 is GTSNPN and CDR2 is SVGIG (reference sequence). For the CDR3, the DNA is TGTGCCTGGAGTGTAGAGGCCATCTATGGCTACACCTTC. It yields the protein CAWSVEAIYGYTF.

This clone was observed a handful of times. V is TRBV6-1 and J is TRBJ2-1, with 9 positions matching TRBD2. CDR3 length: 15 amino acids. V lost 7 bases to trimming and J lost 4 bases; unmatched junction nucleotides: 8. CDR1 and CDR2 from the germline V gene are MNHNS and SASEGT. CDR3 residues: CASTLSGGPYNEQFF. CDR3 sequence (DNA): TGTGCCAGCACCCTTAGCGGGGGCCCGTACAATGAGCAGTTCTTC.

This clone has only a few counts. Other DNA sequences in the sample encode the same CDR3. The genes are TRBV7-6 and TRBJ1-4; no clear D gene. V lost 1 base, J lost 4 bases, and 7 bases lay in between. This CDR3 has 14 residues. Germline V gives CDR1 SGHVS, CDR2 FNYEAQ. CDR3 in DNA: TGTGCCAGCAGCTTAGGGGCGGTTAATGAAAAACTGTTTTTT. It codes for CASSLGAVNEKLFF.

CDR3 loop: CASSATSTDTQYF. CDR3 nucleotides: TGTGCCAGCAGCGCTACTAGCACAGATACGCAGTATTTT. The gene calls are TRBV9 and TRBJ2-3; no definite D call. Per germline, CDR1 SGDLS and CDR2 YYNGEE. The CDR3 spans 13 residues. V was cut by 3 bases and J by 0 bases, with 5 bases left in between.

The CDR3 loop is CASSPPYSDTEAFF. The CDR3, as DNA: TGTGCCAGCAGCCCCCCGTATAGCGACACTGAAGCTTTCTTT. The genes are TRBV5-6 and TRBJ1-1, with D uncertain. Germline V gene lookup returns CDR1 SGHDT and CDR2 YYEEEE. V gave up 4 bases and J gave up 3 bases, with 13 bases separating them. The CDR3 loop spans 14 amino acids.

The chain combines TRBV7-2 with TRBJ1-2; 8 nucleotides agree with TRBD1. This CDR3 region has 13 residues. Trimming cost V 2 bases and J 8 bases; bases outside gene matches: 4. The germline CDR1 and CDR2 sequences are SGHTA and FQGNSA. Here the CDR3 reads CASSLYRTGGYTF. The CDR3 coding sequence is TGTGCCAGCAGCTTATATAGGACAGGGGGCTACACCTTC.

The rearrangement uses TRBV6-1 and TRBJ1-1; D is undetermined. Germline CDR1 and CDR2: MNHNS and SASEGT. The ends were cut back, 5 bases at V and 0 bases at J, with 7 bases in the middle. The CDR3 loop spans 13 amino acids. The CDR3 region is CASSHLMNTEAFF. CDR3 coding DNA: TGTGCCAGCAGTCACCTTATGAACACTGAAGCTTTCTTT.

V gene TRBV28 combines with J gene TRBJ1-6, with TRBD1 matching over 10 bases. The CDR3 contains 15 residues. CDR1 and CDR2 (germline): MDHEN, SYDVKM. The trim removed 8 bases at V and 9 bases at J, leaving 10 bases unmatched. CDR3 sequence reads: CASGRADRGFSPLHF. In nucleotides, the CDR3 is TGTGCCAGCGGAAGAGCGGACAGGGGGTTTTCACCCCTCCACTTT.

This clone was observed once. CDR3 loop: CASSAGVRGGISETQYF. Written as DNA, the CDR3 is TGCGCCAGCAGCGCCGGGGTAAGGGGCGGTATCTCAGAGACCCAGTACTTC. The V call is TRBV5-1, the J call TRBJ2-5; possibly TRBD1 or TRBD2 for D (5 bases each). Germline assignment: CDR1 SGHRS and CDR2 YFSETQ. The ends were cut back, 4 bases at V and 4 bases at J, with 23 bases in the middle. This CDR3 spans 17 amino acids.

The sample holds one count of this clone. V gene TRBV6-5 combines with J gene TRBJ1-1, with D possibly being TRBD1 (5 bases). Germline V gene sequence: CDR1 MNHEY, CDR2 SVGAGI. The CDR3 length is 15 residues. V gave up 5 bases and J gave up 1 base, with 14 bases separating them. CDR3 protein: CASSPQGRKNTEAFF. The CDR3 nucleotides are TGTGCCAGCAGTCCCCAGGGACGGAAGAACACTGAAGCTTTCTTT.

The genes are TRBV28 and TRBJ1-1, with 9 bases matching TRBD1. CDR3 length equals 15 residues. The trim removed 4 bases at V and 4 bases at J, leaving 7 bases unmatched. The germline CDR1 and CDR2 sequences are MDHEN and SYDVKM. The CDR3 loop is CASSSYGQGSTEAFF. The CDR3 DNA reads TGTGCCAGCAGTTCATATGGACAGGGGAGCACTGAAGCTTTCTTT.

The gene calls are TRBV9 and TRBJ2-1; 8 nucleotides match TRBD2. V lost 0 bases, J lost 6 bases, and 11 bases stayed unmatched. Germline CDR1 and CDR2: SGDLS and YYNGEE. The CDR3 has 17 residues. The CDR3 DNA sequence: TGTGCCAGCAGCGTAGGAGGTCCGGGACTAGGGGGCAATGAGCAGTTCTTC. The encoded protein is CASSVGGPGLGGNEQFF. Complete variable domain (other parts from reference TRBV9 and TRBJ2-1): DSGVTQTPKHLITATGQRVTLRCSPRSGDLSVYWYQQSLDQGLQFLIQYYNGEERAKGNILERFSAQQFPDLHSELNLSSLELGDSALYFCASSVGGPGLGGNEQFFGPGTRLTVL.